This TCR beta chain was recorded in a study of graft-versus-host responses after intestinal transplantation. Profiling relied on immunoSEQ multiplex PCR, and the TCRdb table lists in-frame clones only, not all of them. Among roughly 4,700 clones listed, 25% to 30% were seen once. In its sample, this clone ranks as medium-sized. Within the sample, other DNA sequences also encode this same CDR3. With 3 bases removed from V and 3 bases from J, the gap between germline ends came to 6 bases. The CDR3 runs 12 residues. Germline assignment: CDR1 MNHEY and CDR2 SMNVEV (reference sequence). Irradiated, violet-dye-labeled stimulator cells, about 200,000 in number, were plated with about 200,000 CFSE-labeled responder cells.

This TCR was recovered from a human patient who received an intestinal transplant. This rearrangement joins TRBV27 to TRBJ2-7; D gene unclear. Sequences were derived from alloreactive CD8+ T cells from a mixed lymphocyte reaction culture, sampled before intestinal transplant. The subset: CFSE-low proliferating T cells sorted from approximately 6-day pre-transplant mixed lymphocyte reaction (GvH or HvG direction). CDR3 in amino acids: CASSFPGYEQYF. The CDR3 DNA reads TGTGCCAGCAGTTTTCCCGGCTACGAGCAGTACTTC.